This T cell receptor (beta chain) was sequenced in a study of blood T cell repertoires in COVID-19 (dated by TCRdb to the early 2020s). With respect to the entire study: The collaborator samples originated in the United States, Italy and Spain and spanned the acute and convalescent phases of COVID-19. The repertoires were released in a freely available public database meant as a resource for research on the immune response to SARS-CoV-2. The prospective study material was composed of cDNA or gDNA derived from T cells, B-cell-depleted T cells, or PBMCs. Samples were obtained from the ongoing ImmuneRACE study (first 160 participants) and from over a thousand subjects provided by 6 global collaborators. HLA class I and class II types, where available, came from metadata supplied by the sample provider rather than from assay-based typing. Subjects who had been exposed to COVID-19, were actively infected with it, or had recovered from it provided the deeply sampled blood TCRbeta repertoires that made up the dataset. Sample metadata almost always included a de-identified subject ID, COVID-19 status, age in years and sex. Paper-wide results and their limitations: The quantity of clinical and demographic metadata differed by source and by participant and was supplied without curation.

Samples from volunteer blood donors who had recovered from COVID-19 were contributed by a second Seattle source. Whole blood was collected in K2EDTA tubes by collaborating institutions according to the institutions' own protocols. Collaborator samples were shipped for TCRbeta analysis as frozen whole blood, isolated PBMCs, or DNA extracted from either sample type. From the germline V gene, CDR1 is MNHEY and CDR2 is SVGAGI. The CDR3 numbers 14 residues from cysteine through phenylalanine. Only the CDR3 DNA stays, 42 bases, in frame from base 1. V ends up 6 bases short and J 9 bases short, with an unmatched junction base count of 11. This clone was recorded once. The antigen it recognizes is unknown. Base qualities are missing; no much larger clone stands one base away. TCRbeta CDR3 regions were amplified from genomic DNA using the immunoSEQ Assay, a bias-controlled multiplex PCR. In the authors' own workflow: The number of nucleated cells in each sample was estimated by amplification of reference gene primers within the assay. To quantify the absolute abundance of each unique TCRbeta CDR3 rearrangement, sequence reads were collapsed and filtered. For each sample, productive Simpson clonality was calculated as the square root of Simpson's diversity index over productive rearrangements. TCRdb took this table from immuneACCESS and kept in-frame rearrangements with V and J called. Such tables lack part of the clones; where checked against another copy, unresolved V genes explain under half of the gap, and the rest is unexplained. The DNA was the basis for D and trimming; V, J and clone size are from that table. For this sample there are 200,000 to 250,000 clones; roughly 86% appear just once. The ten largest clones capture approximately 3% of the sample.

This clonotype was obtained from a woman between 25 and 40 years old who had recovered from COVID-19. Sequencing was performed on peripheral blood. The receptor chain draws on TRBV6-5 and TRBJ2-3; 8 middle bases align to TRBD2. CDR3 reads: CASRSGLAGVTQYF. The nucleotides are TGTGCCAGCAGATCAGGACTAGCTGGGGTAACGCAGTATTTT.